This T cell receptor beta chain was captured in a study of blood T cell repertoires in COVID-19. The CDR3 loop spans 16 amino acids. The germline gives CDR1 SGHRS, CDR2 YFSETQ. With 4 bases removed from V and 5 bases from J, the gap between germline ends came to 19 bases. Repertoires were generated with immunoSEQ multiplex PCR, while TCRdb's copy carries only in-frame clones and drops some. The sample lists approximately 70,000 clones, approximately 87% seen once, with 2.5% in the top ten. The sequenced material came from peripheral blood. This TCR was sampled from a human donor in a cohort sampled during active COVID-19. The chain links TRBV5-1 to TRBJ2-1; weak D call: TRBD1 (6 bases). The CDR3 DNA follows: TGCGCCAGCAGCCTTTCAGGGGCAGGGATGGACAATGAGCAGTTCTTC. It translates to CASSLSGAGMDNEQFF.